Listed here are 19 T cell receptor beta chains from one sample, sequenced in a study of cytomegalovirus exposure and HLA in healthy donors. The study ran its PCR with 60 Vbeta and 13 Jbeta primers. TCRdb's copy holds only in-frame clones and misses some; the assay was immunoSEQ multiplex PCR. The sample includes around 210,000 clones, around 77% of them seen just once. The sequencing sample was made of PBMCs. The receptors shown here come from a woman aged 25 to 39 in good health and CMV-seronegative.

This clone was observed a handful of times. The chain uses TRBV4-1 and TRBJ1-1; 8 nucleotides agree with TRBD1. CDR1 and CDR2 from the germline V gene are MGHRA and YSYEKL. The junction had 6 bases not matched to a gene; V was cut back by 8 bases and J by 1 base. The CDR3 has 14 amino acids. DNA of the CDR3: TGCGCCAGCGTTCTGGGACAGGAGAACACTGAAGCTTTCTTT. It is translated as CASVLGQENTEAFF.

This chain joins TRBV5-1 and TRBJ2-2; D is undetermined. The ends were cut back, 1 base at V and 5 bases at J, with 6 bases in the middle. CDR3 length: 13 residues. Germline V gene sequence: CDR1 SGHRS, CDR2 YFSETQ. The CDR3 sequence: CASSLQETGELFF. CDR3 DNA sequence: TGCGCCAGCAGCTTGCAAGAGACCGGGGAGCTGTTTTTT.

Points on this clone: One end of the junction varies from germline; a read error may be responsible. This chain uses TRBV7-7 with TRBJ2-5; D is perhaps TRBD2 (7 bases). The CDR3 extends over 15 amino acids. The V gene's germline CDR1 is SSHAT and CDR2 FNYEAQ (reference sequence). CDR3 sequence reads: CASSLRGGALETQYF. The CDR3 DNA sequence: TGTGCTAGCAGCTTACGAGGGGGGGCCTTGGAGACCCAGTACTTC.

The V gene is TRBV18, the J gene TRBJ2-7; D possibly corresponds to TRBD1 (6 bases). CDR1 and CDR2 from the germline V gene are KGHSH and LQKENI. Trimming removed 6 bases from V and 3 bases from J, with 12 bases in between. The CDR3 is made up of 13 amino acids. The CDR3 region is CASSQGQNYEQYF. For the CDR3, the DNA is TGTGCCAGCTCCCAAGGACAGAACTACGAGCAGTACTTC. The complete variable domain, with remaining parts taken from reference TRBV18 and TRBJ2-7, reads NAGVMQNPRHLVRRRGQEARLRCSPMKGHSHVYWYRQLPEEGLKFMVYLQKENIIDESGMPKERFSAEFPKEGPSILRIQQVVRGDSAAYFCASSQGQNYEQYFGPGTRLTVT.

V usage is TRBV29-1 and J usage is TRBJ1-2; 8 positions agree with TRBD1. Unmatched junction bases numbered 3, after V lost 5 bases and J lost 4 bases. The CDR3 has 12 residues. In germline, CDR1 is SQVTM, CDR2 ANQGSEA. The CDR3 spells CSVLTGGYGYTF. In DNA, the CDR3 is TGCAGCGTTCTTACAGGGGGCTATGGCTACACCTTC.

The chain links TRBV18 to TRBJ1-1; TRBD1 agrees at 9 bases. The V gene end was trimmed by 3 bases and the J gene end by 0 bases; junction bases not matched to a gene: 11. CDR3 length equals 18 residues. From germline, CDR1 is KGHSH and CDR2 LQKENI. CDR3 residues: CASSPNRDRALLNTEAFF. The CDR3, as DNA: TGTGCCAGCTCACCTAACCGGGACAGGGCCTTGTTGAACACTGAAGCTTTCTTT.

The chain links TRBV7-9 to TRBJ1-2; D might be TRBD1 (6 bases). Germline CDR1 SEHNR, CDR2 FQNEAQ (reference sequence). Trimming took off 6 bases at V and 6 bases at J, with 8 bases between the two ends. The CDR3 totals 11 residues. The DNA for the CDR3 is TGTGCCAGCAGGAACAGGGATGGCTACACCTTC. It yields the protein CASRNRDGYTF.

This chain connects TRBV30 to TRBJ1-4, with TRBD1 matching 8 bases. The CDR3 spans 14 residues. The V gene's germline CDR1 is GTSNPN and CDR2 SVGIG (reference sequence). V lost 0 bases and J lost 8; bases outside the gene matches: 5. CDR3 sequence: CAWSVLGTGEKLFF. Written as DNA, the CDR3 is TGTGCCTGGAGTGTACTGGGGACAGGCGAAAAACTGTTTTTT.

The chain combines TRBV4-1 with TRBJ2-7; tentatively, D is TRBD1 (5 bases). This CDR3 has 14 residues. The V gene's germline CDR1 is MGHRA and CDR2 YSYEKL. V was clipped by 4 bases and J by 0 bases, with 10 bases between them. CDR3 coding DNA: TGCGCCAGCAGCCCAGGGCCTTACTCCTACGAGCAGTACTTC. It translates to CASSPGPYSYEQYF.

The V gene is TRBV7-9, the J gene TRBJ2-1, with a tentative D call TRBD2 (6 bases). The V end lost 10 bases, the J end lost 0 bases, and 13 bases lay between the germline ends. CDR1 is SEHNR and CDR2 is FQNEAQ in the germline V gene (reference sequence). This CDR3 comprises 14 residues. The CDR3 reads CAIHFGSSYNEQFF. The CDR3 DNA follows: TGTGCCATCCACTTCGGGAGCTCCTACAATGAGCAGTTCTTC.

Written as DNA, the CDR3 is TGCGCCAGCAGCCAGGGGGCAGGCAATCAGCCCCAGCATTTT. This sequence encodes CASSQGAGNQPQHF. This rearrangement joins TRBV5-1 to TRBJ1-5; TRBD1 agrees at 8 bases. With V trimmed by 4 bases and J by 2 bases, 2 bases remained unmatched. Germline V gives CDR1 SGHRS, CDR2 YFSETQ. CDR3 length: 14 residues.

The chain is built from TRBV15 and TRBJ1-4, with D possibly being TRBD1 (5 bases). This CDR3 is 15 amino acids long. V shed 1 base and J shed 7 bases, with 13 bases lying between them. In germline, CDR1 is LNHNV, CDR2 YYDKDF (reference sequence). The chain's CDR3 is CATSRGGPGVEKLFF. As DNA, the CDR3 is TGTGCCACCAGCAGAGGGGGTCCGGGGGTTGAAAAACTGTTTTTT.

The chain employs TRBV19 and TRBJ1-1, with a possible D match to TRBD1 (5 bases). CDR1 and CDR2 (germline): LNHDA, SQIVND (reference sequence). There are 13 residues in the CDR3. The V end lost 5 bases, the J end lost 3 bases, and 10 bases lay between the germline ends. The CDR3 loop reads CASSHRSYTEAFF. The CDR3 bases are TGTGCCAGTAGTCACAGGAGTTACACTGAAGCTTTCTTT.

The gene calls are TRBV5-1 and TRBJ1-4; D uncertain. The CDR3 totals 16 residues. The ends were cut back, 4 bases at V and 3 bases at J, with 16 bases in the middle. Germline assignment: CDR1 SGHRS and CDR2 YFSETQ. The CDR3 spells CASSHTLARPNEKLFF. CDR3 nucleotides: TGCGCCAGCAGCCACACCCTTGCCAGGCCTAATGAAAAACTGTTTTTT. Based on the CDR3 plus reference TRBV5-1 and TRBJ1-4, the full variable domain is KAGVTQTPRYLIKTRGQQVTLSCSPISGHRSVSWYQQTPGQGLQFLFEYFSETQRNKGNFPGRFSGRQFSNSRSEMNVSTLELGDSALYLCASSHTLARPNEKLFFGSGTQLSVL.

V and J are TRBV10-1 and TRBJ2-2; D may be TRBD1 (5 bases). Germline V gene sequence: CDR1 WNHNN, CDR2 SYGVQD (reference sequence). V lost 2 bases to trimming and J lost 6 bases, with 13 bases between them. The CDR3 loop spans 15 amino acids. CDR3 amino acids: CASSEQGIRAGELFF. In DNA form, the CDR3 reads TGCGCCAGCAGTGAGCAGGGTATTAGGGCCGGGGAGCTGTTTTTT.

This clone has just a few counts. Here the CDR3 reads CAWSGDNAEAFF. CDR3 DNA: TGTGCCTGGAGTGGAGATAACGCTGAAGCTTTCTTT. This chain joins TRBV30 and TRBJ1-1; D not resolved. CDR1 is GTSNPN, CDR2 SVGIG, per germline (reference sequence). This CDR3 contains 12 residues. Trimming stripped 1 base from V and 6 bases from J, with 9 bases between.

V usage is TRBV11-2 and J usage is TRBJ1-2; D unclear. Per the germline V gene, CDR1 is SGHAT and CDR2 is FQNNGV. This CDR3 region has 14 residues. V was cut by 0 bases and J by 4 bases, with 9 bases left in between. As DNA, the CDR3 is TGTGCCAGCAGCTTAGATCTCCGTCCCTATGGCTACACCTTC. Amino acids: CASSLDLRPYGYTF.

The chain has TRBV6-5 and TRBJ2-5; 7 bases agree with TRBD1. The J call may not be correct, given that the DNA end is closer to TRBJ2-7. From germline, CDR1 is MNHEY and CDR2 SVGAGI. This CDR3 region has 15 residues. The CDR3 DNA sequence: TGTGCCAGCAGCTACGACCGGGACAGAGCCTACGAGCAGTACTTC. Translating gives CASSYDRDRAYEQYF.

The chain couples TRBV10-3 to TRBJ2-5; TRBD2 aligns across 7 bases. From germline, CDR1 is ENHRY and CDR2 SYGVKD. This CDR3 region has 12 residues. The J segment lost 7 bases and the V segment lost 6 bases, leaving 5 bases of the junction unmatched. The CDR3 reads CAIRTSDGTQYF. CDR3 DNA: TGTGCCATCAGAACTAGCGACGGGACCCAGTACTTC.